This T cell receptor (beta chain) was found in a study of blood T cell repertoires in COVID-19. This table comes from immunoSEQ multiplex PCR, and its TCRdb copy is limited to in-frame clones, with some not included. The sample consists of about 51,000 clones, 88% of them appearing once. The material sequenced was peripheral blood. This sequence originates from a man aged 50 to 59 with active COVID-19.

CDR3 sequence (DNA): TGTGCCAGTTTCGCACCATCCGGGACTAGCGGGATCTTTGTTACGAACAATGAGCAGTTCTTC. Residues: CASFAPSGTSGIFVTNNEQFF. V and J are TRBV2 and TRBJ2-1, with TRBD2 matching 13 bases. V gave up 9 bases and J gave up 5 bases; unmatched junction bases: 25. The CDR3 has 21 residues. From germline, CDR1 is SNHLY and CDR2 FYNNEI.